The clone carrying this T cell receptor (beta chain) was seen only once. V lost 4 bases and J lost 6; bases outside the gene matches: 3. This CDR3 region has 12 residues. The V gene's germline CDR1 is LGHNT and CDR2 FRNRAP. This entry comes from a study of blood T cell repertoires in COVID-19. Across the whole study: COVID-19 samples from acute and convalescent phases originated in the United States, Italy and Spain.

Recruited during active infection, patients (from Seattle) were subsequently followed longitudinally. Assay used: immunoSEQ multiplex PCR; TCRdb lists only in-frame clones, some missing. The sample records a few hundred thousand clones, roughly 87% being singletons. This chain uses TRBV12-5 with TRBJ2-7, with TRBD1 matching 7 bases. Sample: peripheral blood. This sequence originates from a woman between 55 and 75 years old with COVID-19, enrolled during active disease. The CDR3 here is CASGSYRGEQYF. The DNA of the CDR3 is TGTGCTAGTGGTTCTTACAGGGGCGAGCAGTACTTC.